This record covers a single T cell receptor (beta chain). It was the 120-subject validation cohort, separate from the roughly 700-subject first cohort, to which the donors belonged. This sample is part of a study of cytomegalovirus exposure and HLA in healthy donors. CDR3 length: 16 residues. CDR1 and CDR2 from the germline V gene are SGHRS and YFSETQ. The V and J ends lost 3 bases and 6 bases, in that order; junction bases with no gene match: 15. Some clones are missing from TCRdb's copy, which holds only in-frame ones; the method was immunoSEQ multiplex PCR. Of 170,000 or so clones listed, roughly 84% are singletons.

The origin of this receptor is a woman aged 18-35 years in good health and CMV-seropositive. Material: PBMCs. The chain employs TRBV5-1 and TRBJ2-7; 7 bases align to TRBD2. CDR3 protein: CASSYGLDSSGGEQYF. For the CDR3, the DNA is TGCGCCAGCAGCTATGGACTAGACAGTTCCGGTGGCGAGCAGTACTTC.